This entry lists 10 T cell receptor beta chains sequenced from one sample in a study of T cell changes during pregnancy in multiple sclerosis. Clones were sequenced by immunoSEQ multiplex PCR, and TCRdb holds only the in-frame ones, with some missing. The sample lists some 60,000 clones; 80% to 95% were seen once. The sample was CD4+ T cells from peripheral blood mononuclear cells, taken before pregnancy. The source of these receptors is a female donor with multiple sclerosis, enrolled in a pregnancy study.

The rearrangement joins TRBV28 to TRBJ2-7; 8 nucleotides align to TRBD2. This CDR3 is built from 15 residues. The germline gives CDR1 MDHEN, CDR2 SYDVKM. V gave up 5 bases and J gave up 1 base; unmatched junction bases: 7. CDR3 bases: TGTGCCAGCAGTCTAGCGGGTGCCTTATCCTACGAGCAGTACTTC. This sequence encodes CASSLAGALSYEQYF.

The CDR3 spells CASSFGSSDTDTQYF. The CDR3 coding sequence is TGTGCCAGCAGCTTCGGCTCTAGCGACACAGATACGCAGTATTTT. The rearrangement joins TRBV5-4 to TRBJ2-3; D perhaps matches TRBD2 (6 bases). CDR1 and CDR2 from the germline V gene are SGHNT and YYREEE (reference sequence). Trimming took 2 bases from V and 2 from J, leaving 12 bases between them. This CDR3 comprises 15 residues. The full variable domain, completed using reference TRBV5-4 and TRBJ2-3, is ETGVTQSPTHLIKTRGQQVTLRCSSQSGHNTVSWYQQALGQGPQFIFQYYREEENGRGNFPPRFSGLQFPNYSSELNVNALELDDSALYLCASSFGSSDTDTQYFGPGTRLTVL.

This chain joins TRBV2 and TRBJ2-3; the match to TRBD2 covers 7 bases. With V trimmed by 9 bases and J by 1 base, 7 bases remained unmatched. The CDR3 runs to 14 residues. CDR1 is SNHLY, CDR2 FYNNEI, per germline. In nucleotides, the CDR3 is TGTGCCAGTGGAGTAGCGGGTGGCACAGATACGCAGTATTTT. Amino acids: CASGVAGGTDTQYF.

The rearrangement links TRBV5-4 to TRBJ2-3; tentatively, D is TRBD2 (5 bases). The CDR3 totals 15 residues. CDR1 is SGHNT and CDR2 is YYREEE in the germline V gene (reference sequence). V was clipped by 0 bases and J by 0 bases, with 8 bases between them. CDR3 protein: CASSLDAGSTDTQYF. CDR3 bases: TGTGCCAGCAGCTTGGATGCGGGTAGCACAGATACGCAGTATTTT.

The CDR3 bases are TGCGCCAGCAGCTTGGCCCCTTTGACTAGCACAGATACGCAGTATTTT. Translating gives CASSLAPLTSTDTQYF. The gene calls are TRBV5-1 and TRBJ2-3; no reliable D call. Trimming removed 0 bases at V and 0 bases at J, with 11 bases between. CDR1 and CDR2 (germline): SGHRS, YFSETQ. The CDR3 is 16 amino acids.

The chain uses TRBV6-1 and TRBJ2-7, with TRBD2 as a possible D gene (6 bases). This CDR3 region has 15 residues. Between the trimmed V and J ends, which lost 1 base and 2 bases, there was a span of 12 bases. Germline CDR1 and CDR2: MNHNS and SASEGT. CDR3 nucleotides: TGTGCCAGCAGTGAAGTCGGGGGTGGTCCCTACGAGCAGTACTTC. As protein: CASSEVGGGPYEQYF.

The chain joins TRBV18 to TRBJ2-5, with D possibly matching TRBD2 (6 bases). The CDR3 covers 12 residues. V lost 3 bases and J lost 5, with 7 bases in between. Germline V gives CDR1 KGHSH, CDR2 LQKENI. The CDR3 reads CASSPGGETQYF. The CDR3 DNA sequence: TGTGCCAGCTCACCCGGAGGGGAGACCCAGTACTTC.

The rearrangement links TRBV19 to TRBJ2-7; D uncertain. Germline values: CDR1 LNHDA, CDR2 SQIVND (reference sequence). This CDR3 comprises 12 residues. V was shortened by 4 bases and J by 4 bases, with 8 bases between the two germline ends. The CDR3: CASSNREYEQYF. As DNA, the CDR3 is TGTGCCAGTAGTAACCGTGAGTACGAGCAGTACTTC.

The chain couples TRBV5-6 to TRBJ2-5, with D possibly being TRBD2 (6 bases). The V end lost 4 bases, the J end lost 0 bases, and 10 bases lay between the germline ends. CDR3 length: 14 residues. Looked up from germline, CDR1 is SGHDT and CDR2 is YYEEEE. CDR3 DNA sequence: TGTGCCAGCAGCGGCCGGGACTACCAAGAGACCCAGTACTTC. This codes for CASSGRDYQETQYF.

The chain is built from TRBV10-3 and TRBJ2-1; TRBD2 agrees at 7 bases. V lost 6 bases, J lost 1 base, and 3 bases stayed unmatched. In germline, CDR1 is ENHRY, CDR2 SYGVKD. This CDR3 is 14 amino acids long. This chain's CDR3 is CAISQRESYNEQFF. The CDR3 DNA sequence: TGTGCCATCAGCCAGCGGGAATCCTACAATGAGCAGTTCTTC.